This T cell receptor beta chain originates from a study of blood T cells in healthy people across ages (dated by TCRdb to about 2015). For the study in its entirety: In model experiments, template switching captured about one uniquely barcoded TCR beta cDNA molecule for every two T cells. The donors were divided into four age groups: young (average roughly 17 years), middle-aged (about 40), aged (approximately 62) and long-lived (about 79). To avoid experimental bias, donors of different ages were spread randomly across the sequencing lanes. Using the same blood draw, the study looked at two additional independent replicas of 1 million unique cDNA reads for two donors, one aged 18 to 29 and the other aged 80 or older. The study measured age-related changes in TCR beta repertoire diversity using deep sequencing normalized with unique cDNA molecular identifiers. Broad study findings and their caveats: Compared with the aged group, the long-lived group had more naive CD4+ T cells, fewer expanded clones and increased TCR diversity, suggesting age selection. Donor CMV infection status was unknown, potentially confounding age-related changes in expanded clonotypes. As age increased, observed TCR beta diversity per million T cells dropped in a roughly linear way, and a significant reduction was already evident by age about 40. Estimates of total diversity based on one million sequenced T cells were considered lower bounds and underestimates. The percentage of naive T cells measured by flow cytometry correlated strongly with observed TCR beta diversity. Bulk unsorted PBMC profiling prevented conclusive comparison of naive and antigen-experienced compartments.

This clonotype was seen a handful of times. The target of this receptor is not known. Base qualities were left out, and no much larger clone turns up one base away. The library was made by 5' RACE. A second 7 to 11 cycle PCR used a sample-barcoded 5' primer and a J-beta primer mix. A template-switch 5' adaptor carrying 12 random nucleotides introduced a unique molecular identifier onto each TCR beta cDNA molecule. Each sample yielded at least 2.5 million CDR3-containing paired-end reads. First-strand cDNA synthesis was performed from all RNA using the Mint cDNA synthesis kit, with priming by a TRBC-specific oligonucleotide. All cDNA was treated with uracil-DNA glycosylase and then went through a first 18-cycle PCR with the universal primers M1SS and BC2_uni_R. Turning to the authors' computational methods: For normalization, 1 million high-quality reads were randomly selected from each sample, with every read carrying a distinct molecular identifier. Instead of being binned into consensus sequences, reads with shared molecular identifiers were discarded. CDR3 identification, clonotype clustering and error correction used MiTCR with a Q25 quality threshold and the strictest error-elimination algorithm. Lower-bound total TCR beta diversity was estimated with a nonparametric unseen species model using Euler transformation. TCRdb reanalyzed the raw reads on its own, using fastp at Q25 for trimming and MiXCR for clone calling, and kept in-frame beta chains. Each entry is one CDR3 protein sequence, shown with its most common DNA and genes. It is TCRdb's table, rather than the study itself, that gives the V and J calls and clone size. The sample profile shows 1.8 million or so distinct CDR3 sequences; roughly two fifths of them were found once. Of the sample, 23% falls within the top ten clones.

The roughly 37 donors, aged about 6 to 95 years, were systemically healthy Caucasian individuals from Russia. Each donor gave approximately 9.4 milliliters of peripheral blood, drawn into EDTA-treated Vacutainer tubes. Ficoll-Paque density-gradient centrifugation was used to isolate PBMCs, with at least 7 million obtained per sample. Total RNA, at least 6 micrograms per sample, was extracted from PBMCs with Trizol reagent. For every donor, flow cytometry on a PBMC aliquot measured the percentage of naive CD45RAhigh/CD27high T cells. The CDR3, from cysteine to phenylalanine, totals 14 residues. Solely the CDR3 DNA is kept, with 42 bases framed from the first base. For CDR1 and CDR2, the germline V gene lists SGHRS and YFSETQ. Trimming costs V 1 base and J 7 bases, and their ends lie 11 bases apart.

This clonotype was sampled from a human donor in good health. The chain links TRBV5-1 with TRBJ1-4; the D gene is perhaps TRBD1, on 5 matching bases. Sequenced: blood. Here the CDR3 is given as CASSLRGDGEKLFF. Here is the DNA: TGCGCCAGCAGCTTGAGAGGGGATGGTGAAAAACTGTTTTTT.